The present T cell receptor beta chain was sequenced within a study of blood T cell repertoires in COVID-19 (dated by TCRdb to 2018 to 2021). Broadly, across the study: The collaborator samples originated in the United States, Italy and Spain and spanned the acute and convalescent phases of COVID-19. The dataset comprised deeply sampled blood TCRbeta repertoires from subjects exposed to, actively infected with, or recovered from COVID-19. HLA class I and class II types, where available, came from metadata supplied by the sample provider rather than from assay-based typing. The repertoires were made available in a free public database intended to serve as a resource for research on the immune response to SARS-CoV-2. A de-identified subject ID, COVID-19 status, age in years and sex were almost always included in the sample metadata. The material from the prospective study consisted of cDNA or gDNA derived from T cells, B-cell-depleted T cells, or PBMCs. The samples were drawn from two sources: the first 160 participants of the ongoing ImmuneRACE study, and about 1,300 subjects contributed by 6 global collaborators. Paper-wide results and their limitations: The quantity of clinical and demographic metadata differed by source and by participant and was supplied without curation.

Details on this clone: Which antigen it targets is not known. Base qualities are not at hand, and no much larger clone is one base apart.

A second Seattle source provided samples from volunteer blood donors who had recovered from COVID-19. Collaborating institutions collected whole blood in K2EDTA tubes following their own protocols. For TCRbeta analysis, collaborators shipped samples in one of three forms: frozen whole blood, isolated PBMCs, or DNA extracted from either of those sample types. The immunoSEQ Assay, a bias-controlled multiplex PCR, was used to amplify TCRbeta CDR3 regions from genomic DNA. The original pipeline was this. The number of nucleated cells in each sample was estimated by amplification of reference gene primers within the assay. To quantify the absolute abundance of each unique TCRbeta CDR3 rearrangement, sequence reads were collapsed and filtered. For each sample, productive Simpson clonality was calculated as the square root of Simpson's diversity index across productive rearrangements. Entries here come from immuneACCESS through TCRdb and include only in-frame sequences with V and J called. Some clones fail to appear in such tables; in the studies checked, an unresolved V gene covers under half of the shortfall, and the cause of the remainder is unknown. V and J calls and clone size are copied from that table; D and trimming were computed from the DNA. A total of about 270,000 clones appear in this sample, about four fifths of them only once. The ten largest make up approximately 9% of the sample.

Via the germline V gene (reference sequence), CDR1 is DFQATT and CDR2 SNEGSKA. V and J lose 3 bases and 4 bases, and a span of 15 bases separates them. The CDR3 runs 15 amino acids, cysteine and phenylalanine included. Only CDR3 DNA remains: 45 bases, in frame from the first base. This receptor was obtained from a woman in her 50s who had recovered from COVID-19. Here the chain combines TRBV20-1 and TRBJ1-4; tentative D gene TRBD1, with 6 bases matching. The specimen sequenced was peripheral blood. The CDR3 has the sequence CSASRTGQLNEKLFF. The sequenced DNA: TGCAGTGCTAGTAGGACCGGACAGCTTAATGAAAAACTGTTTTTT.